The entry below describes one T cell receptor beta chain. The target antigen is unknown. The repertoire was sequenced with immunoSEQ multiplex PCR; TCRdb's copy has only in-frame clones and lacks some. The sample lists about 110,000 clones; about 90% were seen once. These data originate in a study of T cell responses to AZD1222 COVID-19 vaccine. Study at large: Researchers grouped second doses given at about 4 or about 12 weeks into one pool. Whole-study findings and limits: Researchers took repertoire samples only after the peak T cell response had come. Two AZD1222 administrations were followed by greater Spike-specific TCR breadth and depth. Clonal diversity was possibly underestimated, and the donors were mostly white British, with more females.

The specimen comprised peripheral blood, sampled on day 0 of AZD1222 vaccination. This receptor was taken from an adult in good health.

CDR3 bases: TGTGCCATCAGATGGGGTGGCGCCGGGGAGCTGTTTTTT. Amino acid sequence: CAIRWGGAGELFF. This chain joins TRBV10-3 and TRBJ2-2; D is ambiguous. The CDR3 is 13 amino acids. In germline, CDR1 is ENHRY, CDR2 SYGVKD. The V gene lost 6 bases and the J gene lost 6 bases, with 11 bases spanning the gap.